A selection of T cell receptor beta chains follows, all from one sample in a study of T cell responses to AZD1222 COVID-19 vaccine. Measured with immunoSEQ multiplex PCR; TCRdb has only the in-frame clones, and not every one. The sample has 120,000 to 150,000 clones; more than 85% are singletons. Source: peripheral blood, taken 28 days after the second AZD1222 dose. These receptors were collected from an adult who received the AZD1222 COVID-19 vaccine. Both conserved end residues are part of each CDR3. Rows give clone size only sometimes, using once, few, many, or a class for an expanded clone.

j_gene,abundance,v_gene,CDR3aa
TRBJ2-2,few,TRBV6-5,CASSYSAENTGELFF
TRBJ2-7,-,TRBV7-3,CASSRTGGEYEQYF
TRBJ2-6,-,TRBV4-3,CASSQGSSPSGANVLTF
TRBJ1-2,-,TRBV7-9,CASSLISPSINYGYTF
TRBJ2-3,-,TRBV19,CASSVPAGGGTDTQYF
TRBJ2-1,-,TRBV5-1,CASCLDTRGGGGEQFF
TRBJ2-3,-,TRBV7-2,CASSLEGTDTQYF
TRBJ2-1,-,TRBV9,CASSEFGGDEQFF
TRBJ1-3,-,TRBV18,CASSPTSGGFSGNTIYF
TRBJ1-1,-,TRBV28,CASSDLSRHFEAFF
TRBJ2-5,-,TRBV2,CASSFAAGSVETQYF
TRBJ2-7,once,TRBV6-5,CASSYSIQGASYEQYF
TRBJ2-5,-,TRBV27,CASSLLSTEQETQYF
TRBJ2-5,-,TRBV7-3,CASSLNSGQETQYF
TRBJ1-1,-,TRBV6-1,CASSEGQGGTEAFF
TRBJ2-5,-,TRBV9,CASSPRTGGNQETQYF
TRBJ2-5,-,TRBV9,CASSVGGQGILETQYF
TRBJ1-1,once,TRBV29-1,CSVLPRQGDLFTGTEAFF
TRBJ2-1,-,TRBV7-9,CASSYRPYLLAGGEQFF
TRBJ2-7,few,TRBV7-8,CASRSSSYEQYF
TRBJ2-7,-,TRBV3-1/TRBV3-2,CASSLGGLSYEQYF
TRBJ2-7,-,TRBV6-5,CAAMVGLNSYEQYF
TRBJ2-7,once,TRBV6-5,CASKASGPAYEQYF
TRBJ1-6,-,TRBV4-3,CASGYWGVDSPLHF
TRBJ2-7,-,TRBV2,CASRIEGDYEQYF
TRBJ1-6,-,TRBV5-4,CASSFVGYNSPLHF
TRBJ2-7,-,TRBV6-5,CASSYSNSLHEQYF
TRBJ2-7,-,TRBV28,CASRTPSAESDEQYF
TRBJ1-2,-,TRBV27,CASSPRTGFYGYTF
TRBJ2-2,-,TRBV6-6,CASTKPGQSNTGELFF
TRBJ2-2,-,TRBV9,CASTPRGQGGTGELFF
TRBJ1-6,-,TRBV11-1,CASSRTGVSPLHF
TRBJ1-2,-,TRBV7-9,CASSVGTGSNYGYTF
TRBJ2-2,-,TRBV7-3,CASSLIRLGEGNTGELFF
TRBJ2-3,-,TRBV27,CASTTLLRIGTDTQYF
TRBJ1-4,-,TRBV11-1,CASSLGDRAPVFF
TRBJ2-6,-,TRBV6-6,CASSRRPSSTGANVLTF
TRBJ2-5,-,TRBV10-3,CAISESAGKETQYF
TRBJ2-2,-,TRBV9,CASSPQEGTIGGELFF
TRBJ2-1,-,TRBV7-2,CASSLAPWARAGTYNEQFF
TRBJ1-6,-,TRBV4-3,CASSQVRTGPSPLHF
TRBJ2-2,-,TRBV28,CASKGPDTGELFF
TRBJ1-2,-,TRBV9,CASSVGVASHYGYTF
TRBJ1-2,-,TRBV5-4,CASSTGGRDYGYTF
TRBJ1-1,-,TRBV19,CASSTPGQPGSSGAFF
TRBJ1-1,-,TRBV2,CGSGAKNTEAFF
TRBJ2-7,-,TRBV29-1,CSVERGYEQYF
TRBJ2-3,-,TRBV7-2,CASSLGGTSGRWTDTQYF
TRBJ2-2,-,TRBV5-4,CASSFDVPGELFF
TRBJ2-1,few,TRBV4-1,CASSQEADYNEQFF
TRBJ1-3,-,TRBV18,CASSPPPVGNTIYF
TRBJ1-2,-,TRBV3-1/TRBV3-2,CASSQDRRGDGDGYTF
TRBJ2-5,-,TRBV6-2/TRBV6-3,CASSYSPFSGSVQETQYF
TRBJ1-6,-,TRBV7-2,CASSLSAKNRALNSPLHF
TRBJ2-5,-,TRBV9,CASSRTQETQYF
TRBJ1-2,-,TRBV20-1,CSARSAYGYTF
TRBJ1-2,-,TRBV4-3,CASSLTGQLYGYTF